This TCR beta chain was retrieved from a study of T cells after yellow fever vaccination (dated by TCRdb to between 2019 and 2020). Regarding the research as a whole: Libraries from fractions with low cell numbers were prepared with the SMART-Seq v4 Ultra Low Input RNA kit. Two healthy male donors, one aged 18 to 30 and one aged 30 to 40 years, made up the cohort. Bulk PBMC replicates and cell subsets were isolated from blood drawn at multiple timepoints before and after both primary and secondary immunization. Bulk TCR alpha and beta repertoires were sequenced longitudinally to track T-cell clones before and after primary and booster YFV17D yellow fever vaccination. Results the study describes overall, beyond this receptor: A small share of clonotypes was detected in both CD4 and CD8 compartments, with the overlap likely arising from convergent recombination. After the booster, most of the clones that had expanded following primary vaccination were detected again (roughly 97% of CD4 and around 90% of CD8), which suggests that memory was broadly maintained. FACS-sorted repertoires could contain abundant contaminating clonotypes from the bulk population, so computational filtering was required. Only two donors were included in the study, so the extent to which the findings can be generalized is limited. The secondary T-cell response was weaker than the primary response but faster, peaking on day 5 instead of day 15.

This clonotype was seen a few times. The specificity of this receptor is unknown. No much larger clonotype is one base removed from it; base qualities were not supplied. Data came from an Illumina NovaSeq 6000. TCR cDNA was made using 5'RACE template switching, a step that added a universal primer site and unique molecular identifiers. Priming of cDNA synthesis was performed from both the TCR alpha and TCR beta constant segments. Libraries were amplified in two PCR steps, with sample barcodes and sequencing adapters added in the second step. Sequencing of the libraries was done on either Illumina HiSeq 2500 (2x100 bp) or NovaSeq (2x150 bp). Processing in the source paper ran as follows. Reads were demultiplexed and collapsed into UMI consensus sequences with MIGEC, and V(D)J alignment was performed with MiXCR. Using edgeR on replicate PBMC samples, clonotypes were called vaccine-responding if FDR was below 0.01 and the log2 fold change was above 5 up to day 15. Each bulk clonotype received a CD4 or CD8 identity based on whether the sequenced CD4 or CD8 repertoire contained that clonotype at higher abundance. TCRdb ran its own pipeline on the public reads, namely fastp trimming at Q25 and MiXCR clone calling, and kept in-frame beta chains. Rows with one shared CDR3 protein collapse into an entry with the most common genes and DNA. What appears here as the V and J calls and clone size reflects TCRdb's work, not the paper's. Counted in this sample were about 220,000 distinct CDR3 sequences; under 3.5% of them appeared once. Around 3.3% of the sample is in the top ten clones.

The CDR3 holds 14 amino acids from the cysteine to the phenylalanine. The retained sequence is limited to the CDR3, 42 bases, with the frame set at the first base. V was cut back by 3 bases and J by 2 bases, leaving a gap of 8 bases between them. CDR1 WNHNN and CDR2 SYGVQD were looked up in the germline V gene (reference sequence). The treatment or condition label on this specimen signifies: live attenuated yellow fever vaccine strain. PBMCs were isolated from peripheral blood using a standard Ficoll-Paque protocol. CD4 and CD8 T-cell fractions were isolated with Dynabeads CD4 and CD8 positive selection kits. TriZol was used to extract RNA from bulk PBMCs, CD4 and CD8 fractions, and dextramer-positive and dextramer-negative fractions.

Specimen: CD4+ T cells sorted from PBMCs, collected 10 days after the yellow fever booster vaccination. The clonotype was recovered from a man aged 18 to 29 who received the YFV17D yellow fever vaccine. Rearrangement joined TRBV10-1 to TRBJ2-4; the D gene is perhaps TRBD1, from 6 matching bases. DNA sequence: TGCGCCAGCAGTGACAGGGGATCCAAAAACATTCAGTACTTC. This gives the protein CASSDRGSKNIQYF.